What follows are 12 T cell receptor beta chains derived from one specimen sequenced in a study of human T cells and chemical hapten exposure. Sample time point: pre-sensitization, week 0. Documented treatment: therapeutic diphenylcyclopropenone sensitization with weekly scalp DPC. TCRdb called the RACE reads again in MiXCR, with one record for every CDR3 protein. The sample contains about 380,000 distinct CDR3 sequences, more than 4.5% of which appear only once. Source: whole blood, taken in connection with sensitization to the hapten diphenylcyclopropenone (DPC). The receptor set was obtained from a woman aged 45-65 years with alopecia areata. Some clones in this sample may be carry-over from other donors' samples.

This clonotype was recorded at least ten times. The chain combines TRBV6-2 or TRBV6-3 with TRBJ2-5, with 8 bases that match TRBD1. V shed 4 bases and J 3 bases; nucleotides not matched to a gene: 4. The CDR3 is 14 residues long. Germline V gene lookup returns CDR1 MNHEY and CDR2 SVGEGT. The CDR3 DNA reads TGTGCCAGCAGTTCCATGACAGGGGAAGAGACCCAGTACTTC. As protein: CASSSMTGEETQYF.

This clonotype has only a few counts. The chain couples TRBV28 to TRBJ2-5; D is uncertain. This CDR3 region has 13 residues. Germline V gene data show CDR1 as MDHEN and CDR2 as SYDVKM. The ends were cut back, 7 bases at V and 4 bases at J, with 13 bases in the middle. This CDR3 reads CASTTRFRETQYF. CDR3 DNA sequence: TGTGCCAGCACGACCAGGTTCCGAGAGACCCAGTACTTC.

This clonotype showed up just a few times. V and J are TRBV20-1 and TRBJ1-5; D ambiguous. Trimming removed 6 bases from V and 4 bases from J, with 13 bases in between. There are 13 residues in the CDR3. The germline V gene has CDR1 DFQATT and CDR2 SNEGSKA (reference sequence). The CDR3 region has the DNA TGCAGTGCCGATACAGCTGATAATCAGCCCCAGCATTTT. As protein: CSADTADNQPQHF.

This clonotype was seen at least ten times. This chain joins TRBV29-1 and TRBJ1-1, with D uncertain. Germline V gene sequence: CDR1 SQVTM, CDR2 ANQGSEA. The CDR3 consists of 12 residues. V was cut by 2 bases and J by 3 bases, with 7 bases left in between. The CDR3, as DNA: TGCAGCGTTGAAAAAGGATACACTGAAGCTTTCTTT. Its protein product is CSVEKGYTEAFF.

This clonotype was observed a few times. The chain links TRBV7-9 to TRBJ2-3, with 14 bases lining up with TRBD2. The CDR3 contains 17 residues. Germline CDR1 reads SEHNR; CDR2 reads FQNEAQ (reference sequence). Unmatched junction bases numbered 8, after V lost 3 bases and J lost 6 bases. In DNA, the CDR3 is TGTGCCAGCAGCTTCGCGGGACTAGCGGGAGTTCCCGATACGCAGTATTTT. Protein sequence: CASSFAGLAGVPDTQYF.

The chain is built from TRBV12-3 or TRBV12-4 and TRBJ2-3; 8 nucleotides line up with TRBD2. The CDR3 has 16 amino acids. Losses at the gene ends were 1 base for V and 0 bases for J; bases not matched to a gene: 3. The CDR3 coding sequence is TGTGCCAGCAGTTTAGTGCGGGGGGTAAGCACAGATACGCAGTATTTT. This gives the protein CASSLVRGVSTDTQYF.

In this sample, this clonotype turned up many times. The chain uses TRBV21-1 and TRBJ2-5; the D segment call TRBD2 is taken from the table without a DNA check. TRBV21-1 is described as a pseudogene. The CDR3 covers 12 residues. The CDR3: CASSRREETQYF. The CDR3 coding sequence is TGTGCCAGCAGCAGGAGGGAAGAGACCCAGTACTTC.

V and J are TRBV5-5 and TRBJ1-5; TRBD1 might be the D (5 bases). Germline V lookup: CDR1 SGHKS, CDR2 YYEKEE (reference sequence). Trimming took off 4 bases at V and 5 bases at J, with 16 bases between the two ends. The CDR3 has 15 residues. The CDR3 DNA reads TGTGCCAGCAGCGGGGACCGGGACGGATATCAGCCCCAGCATTTT. Translated, it gives CASSGDRDGYQPQHF.

The chain recombines TRBV5-1 with TRBJ1-1; TRBD1 matches at 7 bases. The J segment lost 3 bases and the V segment lost 3 bases, leaving 5 bases of the junction unmatched. The CDR3 sequence is 14 residues long. Germline V lookup: CDR1 SGHRS, CDR2 YFSETQ. In nucleotides, the CDR3 is TGCGCCAGCAGCTCACGGACAGGAGACACTGAAGCTTTCTTT. It encodes CASSSRTGDTEAFF.

At least ten counts were recorded for this clonotype. This rearrangement joins TRBV15 to TRBJ2-1; D possibly corresponds to TRBD2 (5 bases). The V gene's germline CDR1 is LNHNV and CDR2 YYDKDF (reference sequence). V gave up 0 bases and J gave up 5 bases, with 11 bases separating them. This CDR3 spans 15 amino acids. The CDR3: CATSRDVDGDNEQFF. CDR3 coding DNA: TGTGCCACCAGCAGAGATGTTGACGGGGACAATGAGCAGTTCTTC.

The chain recombines TRBV7-9 with TRBJ1-3; a weak D match, TRBD1 (5 bases). The germline V gene encodes CDR1 SEHNR and CDR2 FQNEAQ (reference sequence). Trimming took 5 bases from V and 2 from J, leaving 13 bases between them. CDR3 size: 15 residues. The CDR3 DNA follows: TGTGCCAGCAGCCTCACGGGGGGAACTGGAAACACCATATATTTT. Protein product: CASSLTGGTGNTIYF. Full variable domain (outside the CDR3, taken from reference TRBV7-9 and TRBJ1-3): DTGVSQNPRHKITKRGQNVTFRCDPISEHNRLYWYRQTLGQGPEFLTYFQNEAQLEKSRLLSDRFSAERPKGSFSTLEIQRTEQGDSAMYLCASSLTGGTGNTIYFGEGSWLTVV.

This clonotype has ten or more counts. CDR3 DNA: TGTGCCAGCAGCCCAGGCCGGAACATTCAGTACTTC. This encodes CASSPGRNIQYF. V usage is TRBV7-8 and J usage is TRBJ2-4; D gene ambiguous. This CDR3 is 12 amino acids long. Germline V gene lookup returns CDR1 SGHVS and CDR2 FQNEAQ. The V end was cut by 5 bases, the J end by 7 bases, with 9 bases between.